The sample holds a few counts of the clone carrying this TCR beta chain. The germline V gene encodes CDR1 SNHLY and CDR2 FYNNEI. The CDR3 is 14 residues long. These data are taken from a study of blood T cells in healthy people across ages. The second PCR ran about 6 to 12 cycles with a sample-barcoded 5' primer and J-beta primers. Using its own MiXCR run on the 5' RACE reads, TCRdb lists one record per CDR3 protein. The repertoire holds approximately 780,000 distinct CDR3 sequences, with about 26% as singletons. In addition, the sample was reused for a study of T cells of mothers and their children.

Sequenced input: blood. The TCR originated in a boy younger than 18 in good health. V gene TRBV2 combines with J gene TRBJ2-5, with 9 bases lining up with TRBD1. The end of the DNA aligns better with TRBJ2-7, so the J call may be wrong. CDR3 nucleotide sequence: TGTGCCAGCATCAGGGACAGGGCGACCTACGAGCAGTACTTC. This codes for CASIRDRATYEQYF.